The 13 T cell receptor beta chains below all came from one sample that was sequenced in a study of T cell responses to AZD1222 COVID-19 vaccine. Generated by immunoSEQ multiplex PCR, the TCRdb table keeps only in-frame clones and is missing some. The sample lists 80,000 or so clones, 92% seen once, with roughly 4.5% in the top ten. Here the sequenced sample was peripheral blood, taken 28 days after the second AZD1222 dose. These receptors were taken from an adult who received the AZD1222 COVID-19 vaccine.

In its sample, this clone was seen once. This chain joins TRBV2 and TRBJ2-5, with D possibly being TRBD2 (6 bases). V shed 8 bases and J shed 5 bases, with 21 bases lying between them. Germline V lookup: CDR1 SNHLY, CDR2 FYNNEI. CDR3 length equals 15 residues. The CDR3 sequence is CASGGSGPSGETQYF. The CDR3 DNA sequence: TGTGCCAGCGGGGGGTCGGGACCTTCAGGGGAGACCCAGTACTTC.

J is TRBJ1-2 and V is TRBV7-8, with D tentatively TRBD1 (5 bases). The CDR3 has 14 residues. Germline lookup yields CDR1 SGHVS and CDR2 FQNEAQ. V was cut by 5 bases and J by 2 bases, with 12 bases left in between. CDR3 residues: CASSQTGGNYGYTF. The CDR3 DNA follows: TGTGCCAGCAGCCAGACGGGGGGGAACTATGGCTACACCTTC.

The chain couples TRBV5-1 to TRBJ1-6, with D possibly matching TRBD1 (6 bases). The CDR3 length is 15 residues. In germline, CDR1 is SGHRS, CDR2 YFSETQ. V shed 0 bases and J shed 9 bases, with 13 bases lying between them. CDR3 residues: CASSLATGWTSPLHF. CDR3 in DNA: TGCGCCAGCAGCTTGGCAACAGGGTGGACTTCACCCCTCCACTTT. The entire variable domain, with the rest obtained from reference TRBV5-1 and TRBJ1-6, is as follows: KAGVTQTPRYLIKTRGQQVTLSCSPISGHRSVSWYQQTPGQGLQFLFEYFSETQRNKGNFPGRFSGRQFSNSRSEMNVSTLELGDSALYLCASSLATGWTSPLHFGNGTRLTVT.

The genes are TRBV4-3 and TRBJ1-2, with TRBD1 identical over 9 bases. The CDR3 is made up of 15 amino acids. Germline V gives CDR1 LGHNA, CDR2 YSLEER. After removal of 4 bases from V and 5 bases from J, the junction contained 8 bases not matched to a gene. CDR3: CASSPQVGQGYGYTF. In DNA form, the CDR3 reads TGCGCCAGCAGCCCTCAAGTGGGACAGGGTTATGGCTACACCTTC.

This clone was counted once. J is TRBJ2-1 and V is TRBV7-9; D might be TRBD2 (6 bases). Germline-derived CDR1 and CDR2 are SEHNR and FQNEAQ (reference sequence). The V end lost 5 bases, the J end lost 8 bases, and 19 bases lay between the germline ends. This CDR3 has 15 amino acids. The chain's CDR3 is CASSPQLGGVHEQFF. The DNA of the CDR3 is TGTGCCAGCAGCCCCCAACTAGGAGGGGTGCATGAGCAGTTCTTC. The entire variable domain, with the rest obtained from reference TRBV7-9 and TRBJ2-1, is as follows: DTGVSQNPRHKITKRGQNVTFRCDPISEHNRLYWYRQTLGQGPEFLTYFQNEAQLEKSRLLSDRFSAERPKGSFSTLEIQRTEQGDSAMYLCASSPQLGGVHEQFFGPGTRLTVL.

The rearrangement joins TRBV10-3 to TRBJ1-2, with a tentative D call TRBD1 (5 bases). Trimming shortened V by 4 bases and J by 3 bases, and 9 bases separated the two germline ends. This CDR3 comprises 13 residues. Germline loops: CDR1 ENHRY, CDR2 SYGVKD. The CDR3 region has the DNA TGTGCCATCAGTGGGGGGGGAGACTATGGCTACACCTTC. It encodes CAISGGGDYGYTF.

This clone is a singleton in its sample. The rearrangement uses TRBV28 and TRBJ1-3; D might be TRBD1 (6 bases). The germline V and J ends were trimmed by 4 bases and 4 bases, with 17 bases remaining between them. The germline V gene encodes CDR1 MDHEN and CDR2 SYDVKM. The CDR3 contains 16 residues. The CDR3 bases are TGTGCCAGCAGTTCCGTCTGGGGGGGCCACGGAAACACCATATATTTT. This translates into CASSSVWGGHGNTIYF. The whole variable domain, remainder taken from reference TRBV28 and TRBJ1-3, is DVKVTQSSRYLVKRTGEKVFLECVQDMDHENMFWYRQDPGLGLRLIYFSYDVKMKEKGDIPEGYSVSREKKERFSLILESASTNQTSMYLCASSSVWGGHGNTIYFGEGSWLTVV.

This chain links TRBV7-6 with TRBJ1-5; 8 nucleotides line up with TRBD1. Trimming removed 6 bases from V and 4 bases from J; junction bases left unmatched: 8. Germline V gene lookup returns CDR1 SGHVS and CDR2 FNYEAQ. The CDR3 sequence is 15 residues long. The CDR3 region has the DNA TGTGCCAGCAGTTCAGGGACAGGCCTAAATCAGCCCCAGCATTTT. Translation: CASSSGTGLNQPQHF.

CDR3 nucleotides: TGTGCCAGCAGCTTGTCACCTAGGGAAAATTCACCCCTCCACTTT. The encoded protein is CASSLSPRENSPLHF. The V gene is TRBV7-6, the J gene TRBJ1-6; D gene ambiguous. The ends were cut back, 3 bases at V and 7 bases at J, with 13 bases in the middle. The CDR3 is 15 residues long. CDR1 and CDR2 from the germline V gene are SGHVS and FNYEAQ.

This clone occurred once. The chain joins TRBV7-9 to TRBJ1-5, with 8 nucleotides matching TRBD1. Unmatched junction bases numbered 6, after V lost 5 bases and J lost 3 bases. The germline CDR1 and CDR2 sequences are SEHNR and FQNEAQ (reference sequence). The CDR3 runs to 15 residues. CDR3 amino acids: CASSQGQGHNQPQHF. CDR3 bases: TGTGCCAGCAGCCAAGGACAGGGACACAATCAGCCCCAGCATTTT.

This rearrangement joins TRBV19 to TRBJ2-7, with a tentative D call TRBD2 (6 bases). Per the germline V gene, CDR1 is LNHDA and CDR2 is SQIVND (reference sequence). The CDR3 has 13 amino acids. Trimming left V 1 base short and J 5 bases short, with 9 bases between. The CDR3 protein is CASSIVGGNEQYF. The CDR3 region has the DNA TGTGCCAGTAGTATAGTGGGCGGGAACGAGCAGTACTTC.

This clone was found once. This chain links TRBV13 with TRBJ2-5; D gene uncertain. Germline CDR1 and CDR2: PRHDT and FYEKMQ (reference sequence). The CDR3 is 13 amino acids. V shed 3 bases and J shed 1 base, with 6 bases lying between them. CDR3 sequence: CASSLGLQETQYF. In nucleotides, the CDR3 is TGTGCCAGCAGCTTGGGCCTCCAAGAGACCCAGTACTTC.

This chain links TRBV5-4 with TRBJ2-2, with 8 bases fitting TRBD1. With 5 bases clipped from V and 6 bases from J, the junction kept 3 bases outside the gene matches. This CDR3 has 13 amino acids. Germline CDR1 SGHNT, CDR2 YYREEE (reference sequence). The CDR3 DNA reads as TGTGCCAGCAGTGAGGACAGGGCCGGGGAGCTGTTTTTT. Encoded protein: CASSEDRAGELFF.